This is a list of T cell receptor beta chains from one sample in a study of T-cell reconstitution after alpha-beta-depleted transplantation in children. TCRdb processed the PCR reads anew with MiXCR; each CDR3 protein has one entry. The table includes a few hundred thousand distinct CDR3 sequences, under 9.5% detected once. Material: PBMCs from the stem cell graft donor, obtained from the stem cell graft. Every receptor here comes from a human donor who donated a stem cell graft to a child with acute lymphoblastic leukemia. The CDR3 runs from the conserved cysteine through the conserved F or W. A D gene is named only where the DNA matches it firmly. Only some rows state a clone size, as once, few, many or a class for expanded clones.

d_gene	j_gene	abundance	v_gene	CDR3nt	CDR3aa
TRBD1	TRBJ2-1	once	TRBV10-1	TGCGCCAGCAGAAGAGGACAGGGGGAGGACAATGAGCAGTTCTTC	CASRRGQGEDNEQFF
-	TRBJ1-3	-	TRBV24-1	TGTGCCACCAGTGATTTTGGGGTTCAAGATTCTGGAAACACCATATATTTT	CATSDFGVQDSGNTIYF
TRBD1	TRBJ1-2	many	TRBV2	TGTGCCAGCAGTGGGACAGGATCTGGCTACACCTTC	CASSGTGSGYTF
-	TRBJ1-5	-	TRBV6-2/TRBV6-3	TGTGCCAGCAGTTACCGGGGAAACAATCAGCCCCAGCATTTT	CASSYRGNNQPQHF
-	TRBJ1-2	-	TRBV6-2/TRBV6-3	TGTGCCAGCAGTCCCGCTGGGGGGATTACCGGCTACACCTTC	CASSPAGGITGYTF
-	TRBJ1-6	-	TRBV24-1	TGTGCCACCTGTCCCGCTGGGAATTCACCCCTCCACTTT	CATCPAGNSPLHF
-	TRBJ1-2	few	TRBV18	TGTGCCAGCTCACCACCGAGCAGGGATGGCTACACCTTC	CASSPPSRDGYTF
-	TRBJ2-5	-	TRBV7-7	TGTGCCAGCAGTTATTCCGGGACCATGGGAGAGACCCAGTACTTC	CASSYSGTMGETQYF
-	TRBJ2-5	-	TRBV10-3	TGTGCCATCAGTGAGAGCCGGGGGCTCGGGGCCCAGTACTTC	CAISESRGLGAQYF
TRBD1	TRBJ1-4	few	TRBV5-6	TGTGCCAGCAGCACGCCGGGACAGGGGGAAAAACTGTTTTTT	CASSTPGQGEKLFF
-	TRBJ2-7	many	TRBV6-5	TGTGCCAGCAGTTTGGGTCTGAGCGAGCAGTACTTC	CASSLGLSEQYF
TRBD1	TRBJ2-2	-	TRBV7-8	TGTGCCAGCAGCTTAATAGCACAGGGGGTTGACACCGGGGAGCTGTTTTTT	CASSLIAQGVDTGELFF
TRBD1	TRBJ1-5	many	TRBV20-1	TGCAGTGCTAGAGAGAGGGGGCATCAGCCCCAGCATTTT	CSARERGHQPQHF
-	TRBJ2-5	-	TRBV7-8	TGTGCCAGCAGCACCCGGGACCGAGAGACCCAGTACTTC	CASSTRDRETQYF
-	TRBJ1-1	few	TRBV19	TGTGCCAGTAGTATCGGGGCGGATCGGAGATACACTGAAGCTTTCTTT	CASSIGADRRYTEAFF
-	TRBJ2-5	many	TRBV2	TGTGCCAGCAGCCAAAGGGGGACATCACAAGAGACCCAGTACTTC	CASSQRGTSQETQYF
TRBD1	TRBJ2-6	few	TRBV11-2	TGTGCCAGCAGCTTAATGACAGGGTGGACCTCTGGGGCCAACGTCCTGACTTTC	CASSLMTGWTSGANVLTF
TRBD2	TRBJ2-7	-	TRBV7-9	TGTGCCAGCAGCTGGACCGGGACTAGACGCTACGAGCAGTACTTC	CASSWTGTRRYEQYF
-	TRBJ2-3	few	TRBV11-2	TGTGCCAGCAGCTCTCCAGCGACAGATACGCAGTATTTT	CASSSPATDTQYF
-	TRBJ1-1	few	TRBV27	TGTGCCAGCAACGGCCCAGCCCTGGCTGAAGCTTTCTTT	CASNGPALAEAFF
-	TRBJ2-1	many	TRBV29-1	TGCAGCGTTGTTGGCGGGGTGTTGTACAATGAGCAGTTCTTC	CSVVGGVLYNEQFF
-	TRBJ2-7	-	TRBV20-1	TGCAGTGCTGTAGACGCAGACCGTCTCGGCGAGCAGTACTTC	CSAVDADRLGEQYF
-	TRBJ1-5	few	TRBV7-2	TGTGCCAGCAGCTTAGCGCGGGGTCAGCCCCAGCATTTT	CASSLARGQPQHF
-	TRBJ2-5	many	TRBV2	TGTGCCAGCACGCTTGGGGAGACCCAGTACTTC	CASTLGETQYF
-	TRBJ1-1	few	TRBV7-9	TGTGCCAGCATCAAACCTCGGGGGGAGAACACTGAAGCTTTCTTT	CASIKPRGENTEAFF
-	TRBJ2-5	-	TRBV5-1	TGCGCCAGCAGCTTTATAGTAGAAGAGACCCAGTACTTC	CASSFIVEETQYF
-	TRBJ2-7	few	TRBV10-2	TGCGCCAGCACCGAACCCGGGCATTCTTACGAGCAGTACTTC	CASTEPGHSYEQYF
-	TRBJ1-1	-	TRBV20-1	TGCAGTGCTAGAGGGATGGGGGGCGTGAACACTGAAGCTTTCTTT	CSARGMGGVNTEAFF
-	TRBJ2-7	-	TRBV5-1	TGCGCCAGCAGCTTGGCAACTGACAGGACGCAGCAGTACTTC	CASSLATDRTQQYF
-	TRBJ2-7	few	TRBV3-1	TGTGCCAGCAGCCAAGAAGACGGAGGGGCCAAACAAACCTACGAGCAGTACTTC	CASSQEDGGAKQTYEQYF
-	TRBJ2-7	-	TRBV12-3/TRBV12-4	TGTGCCAGCAGTTTGTCTTCGGGTTCCTACGAGCAGTACTTC	CASSLSSGSYEQYF
-	TRBJ2-5	-	TRBV10-3	TGTGCCATCAGTGAGCTCGCGGGACGGAGGGACCAGTACTTC	CAISELAGRRDQYF
-	TRBJ1-1	few	TRBV5-1	TGCGCCAGCAGCTTGGAAGGGTCGGCTGAAGCTTTCTTT	CASSLEGSAEAFF
-	TRBJ1-2	few	TRBV20-1	TGCTGTGCTAGAGTTTCCGGCTCCTATGGCTACACCTTC	CCARVSGSYGYTF
-	TRBJ2-1	few	TRBV5-1	TGCGCCAGCAGGCTGGAGGGCGATGAGCAGTTCTTC	CASRLEGDEQFF
-	TRBJ2-5	-	TRBV12-3/TRBV12-4	TGTGCCAGCAGTTTGGTGCAGTTTCAAGAGACCCAGTACTTC	CASSLVQFQETQYF
-	TRBJ1-4	-	TRBV11-2	TGTGCCAGCAGCTTTCCTAGGTCTTATGAAAAACTGTTTTTT	CASSFPRSYEKLFF
-	TRBJ2-5	many	TRBV27	TGTGCCAGCAGTTTATCGGGCACCGCAAGGGCCCAGTACTTC	CASSLSGTARAQYF
TRBD1	TRBJ1-1	-	TRBV5-1	TGCGCCAGCAGCTTAAGAACTTCCACAGGGGAAGGTGAAGCTTTCTTT	CASSLRTSTGEGEAFF
-	TRBJ2-1	-	TRBV6-1	TGTGCCTCGACGAAAGGAGGGGGGCAAAGGCATGAGCAGTTCTTC	CASTKGGGQRHEQFF
-	TRBJ1-1	-	TRBV6-2/TRBV6-3	TGTGCCAGCAGACAGGGAATAGGTGAAGCTTTCTTT	CASRQGIGEAFF
-	TRBJ2-7	-	TRBV3-1	TGTGCCAGCAGCCTGGGGACTCGGGGAGTCGTCGAGCAGTACTTC	CASSLGTRGVVEQYF
-	TRBJ2-1	-	TRBV5-1	TGCGCCAGCAGCTTGGCAGGGTCGGAAAACAATGAGCAGTTCTTC	CASSLAGSENNEQFF
-	TRBJ1-6	many	TRBV7-9	TGTGCCAGCAGTGAATCGAATTCACCCCTCCACTTT	CASSESNSPLHF
-	TRBJ1-2	-	TRBV20-1	TGCAGTGCTTCTGAACCCGGGACATCGATGAACTATGGCTACACCTTC	CSASEPGTSMNYGYTF
-	TRBJ1-2	many	TRBV5-1	TGCGCCAGCAGCCTCCCGGGACTCCCCGGCTACACCTTC	CASSLPGLPGYTF
TRBD1	TRBJ2-7	-	TRBV20-1	TGCAGTGCTAGAGACCGGGACAGGGGACACGAGCAGTACTTC	CSARDRDRGHEQYF
-	TRBJ2-5	many	TRBV20-1	TGCAGTGCTAGTTGGTCCCAGGATACAGCCCAGTACTTC	CSASWSQDTAQYF
-	TRBJ2-1	-	TRBV20-1	TGCAGTGCTAGAGACCCCGAATTAGTCGGGTTCTTC	CSARDPELVGFF
-	TRBJ2-7	-	TRBV10-3	TGTGCCATCAGTGACGTGGGGGCCCACGAGCAGTACTTC	CAISDVGAHEQYF